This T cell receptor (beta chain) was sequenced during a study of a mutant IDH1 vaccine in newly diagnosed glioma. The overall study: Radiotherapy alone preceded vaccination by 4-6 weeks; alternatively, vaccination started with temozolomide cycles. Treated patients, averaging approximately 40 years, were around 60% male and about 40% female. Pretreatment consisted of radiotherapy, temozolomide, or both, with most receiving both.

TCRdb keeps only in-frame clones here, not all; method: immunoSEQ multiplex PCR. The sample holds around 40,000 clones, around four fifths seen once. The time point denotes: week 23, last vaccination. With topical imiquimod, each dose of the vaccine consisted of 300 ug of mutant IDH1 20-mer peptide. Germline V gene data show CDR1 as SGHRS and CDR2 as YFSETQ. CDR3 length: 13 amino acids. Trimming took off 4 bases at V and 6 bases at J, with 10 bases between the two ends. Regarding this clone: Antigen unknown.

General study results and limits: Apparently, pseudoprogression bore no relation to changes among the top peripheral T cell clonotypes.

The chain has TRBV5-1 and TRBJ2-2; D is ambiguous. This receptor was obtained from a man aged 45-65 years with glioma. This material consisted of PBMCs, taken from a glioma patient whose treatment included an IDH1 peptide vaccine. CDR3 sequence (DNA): TGCGCCAGCAGCGAAGGACGGTCCGGGGAGCTGTTTTTT. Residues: CASSEGRSGELFF.